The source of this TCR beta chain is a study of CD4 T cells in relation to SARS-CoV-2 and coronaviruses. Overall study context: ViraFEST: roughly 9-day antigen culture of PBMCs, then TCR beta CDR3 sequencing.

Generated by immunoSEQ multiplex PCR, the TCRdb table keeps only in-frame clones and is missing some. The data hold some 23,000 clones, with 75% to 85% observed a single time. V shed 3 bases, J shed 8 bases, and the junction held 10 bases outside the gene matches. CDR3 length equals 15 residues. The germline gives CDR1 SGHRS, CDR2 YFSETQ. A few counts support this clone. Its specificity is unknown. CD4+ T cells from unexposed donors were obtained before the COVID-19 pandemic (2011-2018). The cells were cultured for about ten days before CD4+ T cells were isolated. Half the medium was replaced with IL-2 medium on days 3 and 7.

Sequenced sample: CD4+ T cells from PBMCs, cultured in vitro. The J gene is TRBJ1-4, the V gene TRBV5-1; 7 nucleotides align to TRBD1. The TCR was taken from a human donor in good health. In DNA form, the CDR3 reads TGCGCCAGCAGCTATGGGAACAGGGGCGGCGAAAAACTGTTTTTT. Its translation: CASSYGNRGGEKLFF.